This T cell receptor beta chain comes out of a study of blood T cell repertoires in COVID-19. Study at large: Italy, Spain and the United States were the sources of the convalescent and acute COVID-19 samples. The analysed material was cDNA or gDNA that came from T cells, B-cell-depleted T cells, or PBMCs.

In the original processing: Counts of nucleated cells, estimated from reference gene primer amplification, were obtained. Sequenced by immunoSEQ multiplex PCR; TCRdb stores in-frame clones only, minus some. The DNA was the basis for D and trimming; V, J and clone size are from that table. The sample records about 170,000 clones, more than 85% being singletons. The CDR3 covers 14 residues. Looked up from germline, CDR1 is MDHEN and CDR2 is SYDVKM. Germline trimming cut 6 bases from V and 6 bases from J; bases unmatched to any gene: 8. This clone was recorded a few times. Recruited during active infection, patients (from Seattle) were subsequently followed longitudinally.

This chain connects TRBV28 to TRBJ1-5; 7 nucleotides align to TRBD1. This TCR came from a woman older than 75 with COVID-19, enrolled during active disease. Sequenced input: peripheral blood. The CDR3, as DNA: TGTGCCAGCAGCCCTAGACAGGGCTTTCAGCCCCAGCATTTT. Protein sequence: CASSPRQGFQPQHF.